The rows below give T cell receptor beta chains drawn from one sample of a study of blood T cell repertoires in COVID-19. Profiled with immunoSEQ multiplex PCR; TCRdb holds only in-frame clones, not every one. The data show about 480,000 clones, with around 87% seen just once and approximately 2% held by the top ten. Sequenced material: PBMCs or T cells enriched from blood (not recorded which). The source of these receptors is a woman in her thirties or forties who had recovered from COVID-19. Both conserved end residues are part of each CDR3. A D gene is named only where the DNA matches it firmly. The size field is filled for only some rows; it gives once, few, many or a size class.

d_call	v_call	clone_size	j_call	cdr3_nt	cdr3_aa
TRBD2	TRBV27	-	TRBJ2-7	TGTGCCAGCAGTTTCAGCGGGAGGATGGACTACGAGCAGTACTTC	CASSFSGRMDYEQYF
TRBD2	TRBV7-2	-	TRBJ2-5	TGTGCCAGCAGCTCCGGACTAGCGGGAGGCGAGACCCAGTACTTC	CASSSGLAGGETQYF
-	TRBV29-1	-	TRBJ2-6	TGCAGCGCCGAGAACTCTGGGGCCAACGTCCTGACTTTC	CSAENSGANVLTF
TRBD1	TRBV16	-	TRBJ1-5	TGTGCCAGCAGCCAAAGAGAAGGGACAGGGATTCAGCCCCAGCATTTT	CASSQREGTGIQPQHF
-	TRBV4-2	-	TRBJ2-7	TGTGCCAGCAGCCAACGAGACAGAAGCTACGAGCAGTACTTC	CASSQRDRSYEQYF
TRBD1	TRBV10-3	once	TRBJ2-5	TGTGCCACTAGGGCAGGGGGAGAGACCCAGTACTTC	CATRAGGETQYF
-	TRBV24-1	-	TRBJ2-5	TGTGCCACCAGTGATCCCGACAGAAATCAAGAGACCCAGTACTTC	CATSDPDRNQETQYF
TRBD1	TRBV19	few	TRBJ1-1	TGTGCCAGTAGTATAGACGGAGGACAGGTCGGGACTGAAGCTTTCTTT	CASSIDGGQVGTEAFF
-	TRBV7-6	few	TRBJ2-7	TGTGCCAGCAGCTTACTCAGGTTGCAGGGCGAGCAGTACTTC	CASSLLRLQGEQYF
TRBD1	TRBV28	-	TRBJ2-7	TGTGCCAGCCCTCCCCCCGGGACAGGGGGATACGAGCAGTACTTC	CASPPPGTGGYEQYF
-	TRBV6-5	-	TRBJ1-3	TGTGCCAGCAGTACCTCTACAAACACCATATATTTT	CASSTSTNTIYF
-	TRBV27	-	TRBJ2-2	TGTGCCAGCAGTTTATCGTTTTTGGCGGTACCGAACACCGGGGAGCTGTTTTTT	CASSLSFLAVPNTGELFF
TRBD1	TRBV27	once	TRBJ2-3	TGTGCCAGCAGTTTATGGACAGGTTCAACAGGGCAGGATACGCAGTATTTT	CASSLWTGSTGQDTQYF
TRBD1	TRBV6-5	-	TRBJ1-6	TGTGCCAGCAGTTCCTCGACAGGGGAGTCACCCCTCCACTTT	CASSSSTGESPLHF
TRBD2	TRBV7-2	-	TRBJ2-7	TGTGCCAGCAGCTTCGGACTAGCGGGCGGATACGAGCAGTACTTC	CASSFGLAGGYEQYF
-	TRBV5-1	-	TRBJ2-5	TGCGCCAGCAGCTTGGCCGCAGGGGACCAAGAGACCCAGTACTTC	CASSLAAGDQETQYF
TRBD2	TRBV27	-	TRBJ2-1	TGTGCCAGCAGTTTAAGCGGGAATTACAATGAGCAGTTCTTC	CASSLSGNYNEQFF
-	TRBV4-1	-	TRBJ1-6	TGCGCCAGCAGCCAAGATAGGAGGGATTCACCCCTCCACTTT	CASSQDRRDSPLHF
TRBD2	TRBV4-3	-	TRBJ2-1	TGCGCCAGCAGCCAAGGGCCTGGGACTAGCGGGAATGAGCAGTTCTTC	CASSQGPGTSGNEQFF
TRBD2	TRBV5-1	-	TRBJ2-7	TGCGCCAGCAGCCCCTCGGCTAGCGGGCCAATAAGGGAGCAGTACTTC	CASSPSASGPIREQYF
TRBD2	TRBV27	-	TRBJ2-1	TGTGCCAGCAGCTTAATGGGCGGGAGTTTATACAATGAGCAGTTCTTC	CASSLMGGSLYNEQFF
-	TRBV27	-	TRBJ2-6	TGTGCCAGCAGTTTAACGGGGCAGGGGTATCCTGGGGCCAACGTCCTGACTTTC	CASSLTGQGYPGANVLTF
TRBD1	TRBV30	-	TRBJ1-5	TGTGCCTGGCAGACCGGGACAGGGAATCAGCCCCAGCATTTT	CAWQTGTGNQPQHF
TRBD1	TRBV10-3	-	TRBJ1-3	TGTGCCATCAGTGCCTGGACAGGGGGCGTTGGGGGAAACACCATATATTTT	CAISAWTGGVGGNTIYF
TRBD1	TRBV4-3	-	TRBJ2-3	TGCGCCAGCAGCCAAGATGACAGGGGTAGCACAGATACGCAGTATTTT	CASSQDDRGSTDTQYF
-	TRBV4-3	-	TRBJ1-2	TGCGCCAGCAGCCAAGATCGAGGGCGCAACGAGGGCTACACCTTC	CASSQDRGRNEGYTF
TRBD2	TRBV6-4	few	TRBJ2-1	TGTGCCAGCAGTGACTCGGCGTTAGCGGGAGGGGGTTACAATGAGCAGTTCTTC	CASSDSALAGGGYNEQFF
-	TRBV30	-	TRBJ1-1	TGTGCCTGGAGTGCCACAGGATTGGACAACACTGAAGCTTTCTTT	CAWSATGLDNTEAFF
-	TRBV7-2	-	TRBJ2-5	TGTGCCAGCAGCCCGCTCAGGGAAGAGACCCAGTACTTC	CASSPLREETQYF
-	TRBV18	-	TRBJ1-1	TGTGCCAGCTCACCACAGGGGGGGACTATGAACACTGAAGCTTTCTTT	CASSPQGGTMNTEAFF
TRBD2	TRBV18	-	TRBJ2-5	TGTGCCAGCTCACCTCTAGCGGGATCAGAGACCCAGTACTTC	CASSPLAGSETQYF
TRBD1	TRBV7-8	few	TRBJ1-2	TGTGCCAGCAGCCCCTTCGGGACAGGGGGGTATGGCTACACCTTC	CASSPFGTGGYGYTF
TRBD2	TRBV29-1	-	TRBJ2-5	TGCAGCACTGGACTAGCGGGAGGGCCTGGGGAGACCCAGTACTTC	CSTGLAGGPGETQYF
-	TRBV5-5	once	TRBJ2-5	TGTGCCAGCAGCTTGGAAAACAGGAACCGAGAGACCCAGTACTTC	CASSLENRNRETQYF
-	TRBV7-9	-	TRBJ2-5	TGTGCCAGCAGCCCAGACAGGAAAGAGACCCAGTACTTC	CASSPDRKETQYF
-	TRBV7-9	-	TRBJ2-7	TGTGCCAGCAGCTTAGGACAATTACCCTCCTACGAGCAGTACTTC	CASSLGQLPSYEQYF
-	TRBV3-1/TRBV3-2	-	TRBJ1-6	TGTGCCAGCAGCCAAGCTGGGGCAAGGAGTAATTCACCCCTCCACTTT	CASSQAGARSNSPLHF
-	TRBV4-3	-	TRBJ1-4	TGCGCCAGCAGACCGACCGACCCCGGGGGAAAACTGTTTTTT	CASRPTDPGGKLFF
-	TRBV6-6	-	TRBJ2-7	TGTGCCAGCACCCCGAGGGACAAGGGACACTACGAGCAGTACTTC	CASTPRDKGHYEQYF
-	TRBV10-3	once	TRBJ2-7	TGTGCCATCCAATCACACACCGGGACAACCTACGAGCAGTACTTC	CAIQSHTGTTYEQYF
TRBD2	TRBV11-3	-	TRBJ2-1	TGTGCCAGCAGCTTAGCGGGAGGGACGTACAATGAGCAGTTCTTC	CASSLAGGTYNEQFF
TRBD1	TRBV10-2	once	TRBJ1-1	TGCGCCAGCGTCTGGGACAGAACCCCTGACACTGAAGCTTTCTTT	CASVWDRTPDTEAFF
TRBD1	TRBV5-4	-	TRBJ1-1	TGTGCCAGCAGCCCGGATGGTGGTAGGTTAGGGGGCGTTGGAGCTTTCTTT	CASSPDGGRLGGVGAFF
TRBD1	TRBV19	-	TRBJ1-5	TGTGCCACCCAGGGGACAGATCCCAATCAGCCCCAGCATTTT	CATQGTDPNQPQHF
TRBD2	TRBV18	-	TRBJ2-1	TGTGCCAGCTCAAGGCAGCTTCTAGCGGGAGCACTCTCCTACAATGAGCAGTTCTTC	CASSRQLLAGALSYNEQFF
TRBD1	TRBV7-8	-	TRBJ1-2	TGTGCCAGCAGCTGGACAGGGACTTATGGCTACACCTTC	CASSWTGTYGYTF
-	TRBV13	-	TRBJ1-1	TGTGCCAGCAGCTTGGCGGACACGACTGAAGCTTTCTTT	CASSLADTTEAFF
-	TRBV4-1	-	TRBJ2-2	TGCGCCAGCAGCCAAGACCATTTTCCGAGAGTACGTGCGACCGGGGAGCTGTTTTTT	CASSQDHFPRVRATGELFF